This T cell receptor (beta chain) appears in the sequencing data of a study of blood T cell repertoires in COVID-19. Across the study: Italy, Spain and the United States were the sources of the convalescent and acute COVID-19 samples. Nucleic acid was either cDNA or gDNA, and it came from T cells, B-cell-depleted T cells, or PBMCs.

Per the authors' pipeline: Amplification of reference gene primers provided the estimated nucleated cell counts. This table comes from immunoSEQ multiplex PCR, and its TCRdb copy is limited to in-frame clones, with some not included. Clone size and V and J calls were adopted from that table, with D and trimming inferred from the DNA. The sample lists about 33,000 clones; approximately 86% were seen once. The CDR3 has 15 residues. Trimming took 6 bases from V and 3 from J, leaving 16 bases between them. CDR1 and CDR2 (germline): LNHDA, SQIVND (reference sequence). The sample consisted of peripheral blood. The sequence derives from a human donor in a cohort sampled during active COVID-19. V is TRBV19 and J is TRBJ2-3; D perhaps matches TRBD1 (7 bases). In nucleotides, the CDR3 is TGTGCCAGTAGGCGGGGACAGCCGGCGACAGATACGCAGTATTTT. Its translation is CASRRGQPATDTQYF.